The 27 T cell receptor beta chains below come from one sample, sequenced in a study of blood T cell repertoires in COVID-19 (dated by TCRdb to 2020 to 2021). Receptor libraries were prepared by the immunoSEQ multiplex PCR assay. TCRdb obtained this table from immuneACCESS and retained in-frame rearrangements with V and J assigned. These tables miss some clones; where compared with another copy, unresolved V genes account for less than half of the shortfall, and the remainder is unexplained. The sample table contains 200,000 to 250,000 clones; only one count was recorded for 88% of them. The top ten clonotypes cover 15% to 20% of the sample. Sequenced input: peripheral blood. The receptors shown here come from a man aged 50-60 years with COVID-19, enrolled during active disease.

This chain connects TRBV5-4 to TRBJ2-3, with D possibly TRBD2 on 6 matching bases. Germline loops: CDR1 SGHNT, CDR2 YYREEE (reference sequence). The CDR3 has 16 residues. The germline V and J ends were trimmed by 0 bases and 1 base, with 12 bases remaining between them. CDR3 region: CASSLVGGLGTDTQYF. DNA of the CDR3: TGTGCCAGCAGCTTGGTGGGGGGATTGGGCACAGATACGCAGTATTTT. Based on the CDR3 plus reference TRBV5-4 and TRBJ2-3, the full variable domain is ETGVTQSPTHLIKTRGQQVTLRCSSQSGHNTVSWYQQALGQGPQFIFQYYREEENGRGNFPPRFSGLQFPNYSSELNVNALELDDSALYLCASSLVGGLGTDTQYFGPGTRLTVL.

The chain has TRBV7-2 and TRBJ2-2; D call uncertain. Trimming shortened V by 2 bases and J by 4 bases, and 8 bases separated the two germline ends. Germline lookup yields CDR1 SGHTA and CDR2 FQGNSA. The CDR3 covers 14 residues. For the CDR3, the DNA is TGTGCCAGCAGCTTATCGGGTTCCACCGGGGAGCTGTTTTTT. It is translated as CASSLSGSTGELFF.

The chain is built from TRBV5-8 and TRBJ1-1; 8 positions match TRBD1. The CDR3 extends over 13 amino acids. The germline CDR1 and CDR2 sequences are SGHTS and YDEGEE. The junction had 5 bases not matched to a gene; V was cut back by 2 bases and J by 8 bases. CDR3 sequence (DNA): TGTGCCAGCAGCTTCCAACGGGACAGGGAAGCTTTCTTT. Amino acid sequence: CASSFQRDREAFF.

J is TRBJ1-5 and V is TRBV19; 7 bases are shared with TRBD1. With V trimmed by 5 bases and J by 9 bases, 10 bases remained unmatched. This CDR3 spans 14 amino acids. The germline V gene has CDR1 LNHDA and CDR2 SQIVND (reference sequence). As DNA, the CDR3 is TGTGCCAGTAGTGTCCGACAGGGCGAGGGGCCCCAGCATTTT. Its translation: CASSVRQGEGPQHF.

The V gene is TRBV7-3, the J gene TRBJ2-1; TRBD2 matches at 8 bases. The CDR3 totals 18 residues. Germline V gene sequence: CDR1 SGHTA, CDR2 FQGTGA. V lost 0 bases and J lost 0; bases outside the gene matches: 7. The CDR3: CASSLTSTSGGSYNEQFF. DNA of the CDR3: TGTGCCAGCAGCTTAACTTCCACTAGCGGAGGCTCCTACAATGAGCAGTTCTTC.

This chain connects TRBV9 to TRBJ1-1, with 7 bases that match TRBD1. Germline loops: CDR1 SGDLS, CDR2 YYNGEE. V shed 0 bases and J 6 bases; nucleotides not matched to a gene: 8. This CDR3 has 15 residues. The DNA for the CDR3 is TGTGCCAGCAGCGTAGCTACCGGAGGGACAGCTGAAGCTTTCTTT. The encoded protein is CASSVATGGTAEAFF.

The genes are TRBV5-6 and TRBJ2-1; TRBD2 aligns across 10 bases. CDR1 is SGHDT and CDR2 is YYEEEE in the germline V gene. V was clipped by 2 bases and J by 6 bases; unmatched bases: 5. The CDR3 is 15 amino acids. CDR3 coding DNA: TGTGCCAGCAGCTTTCGGGCTAGCGGGGGCAATGAGCAGTTCTTC. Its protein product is CASSFRASGGNEQFF.

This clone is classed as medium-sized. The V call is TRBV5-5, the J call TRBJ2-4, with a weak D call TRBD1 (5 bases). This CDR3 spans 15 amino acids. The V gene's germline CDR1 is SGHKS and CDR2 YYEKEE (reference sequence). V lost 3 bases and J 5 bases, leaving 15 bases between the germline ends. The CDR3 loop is CASSSPTGMENIQYF. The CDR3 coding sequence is TGTGCCAGCAGCTCGCCTACAGGAATGGAAAACATTCAGTACTTC.

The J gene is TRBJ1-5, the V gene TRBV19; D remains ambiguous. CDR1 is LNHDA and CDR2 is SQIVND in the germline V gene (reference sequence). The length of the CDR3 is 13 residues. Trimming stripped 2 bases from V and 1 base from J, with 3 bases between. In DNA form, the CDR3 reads TGTGCCAGTAGTATACAGAGCAATCAGCCCCAGCATTTT. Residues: CASSIQSNQPQHF.

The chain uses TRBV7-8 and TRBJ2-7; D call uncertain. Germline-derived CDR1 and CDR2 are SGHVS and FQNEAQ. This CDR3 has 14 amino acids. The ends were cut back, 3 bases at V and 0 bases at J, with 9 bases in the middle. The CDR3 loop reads CASSFAASSYEQYF. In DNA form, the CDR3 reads TGTGCCAGCAGCTTCGCAGCGAGCTCCTACGAGCAGTACTTC.

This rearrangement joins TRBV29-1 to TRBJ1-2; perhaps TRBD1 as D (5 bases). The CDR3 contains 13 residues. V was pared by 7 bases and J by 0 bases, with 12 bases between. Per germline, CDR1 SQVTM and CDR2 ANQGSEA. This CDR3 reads CSATGPSNYGYTF. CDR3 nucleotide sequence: TGCAGCGCTACAGGCCCCTCTAACTATGGCTACACCTTC.

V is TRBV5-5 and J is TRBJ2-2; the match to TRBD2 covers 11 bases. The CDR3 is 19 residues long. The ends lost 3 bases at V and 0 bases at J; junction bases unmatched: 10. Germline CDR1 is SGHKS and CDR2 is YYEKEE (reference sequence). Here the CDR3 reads CASSSLTTSGGPNTGELFF. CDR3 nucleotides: TGTGCCAGCAGCTCACTCACCACTAGCGGGGGCCCGAACACCGGGGAGCTGTTTTTT. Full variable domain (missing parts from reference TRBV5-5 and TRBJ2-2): DAGVTQSPTHLIKTRGQQVTLRCSPISGHKSVSWYQQVLGQGPQFIFQYYEKEERGRGNFPDRFSARQFPNYSSELNVNALLLGDSALYLCASSSLTTSGGPNTGELFFGEGSRLTVL.

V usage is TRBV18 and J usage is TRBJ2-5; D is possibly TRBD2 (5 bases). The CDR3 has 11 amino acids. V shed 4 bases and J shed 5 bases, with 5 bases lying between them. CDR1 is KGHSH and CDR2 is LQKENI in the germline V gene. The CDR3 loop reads CASSREETQYF. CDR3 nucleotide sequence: TGTGCCAGCTCACGGGAGGAGACCCAGTACTTC.

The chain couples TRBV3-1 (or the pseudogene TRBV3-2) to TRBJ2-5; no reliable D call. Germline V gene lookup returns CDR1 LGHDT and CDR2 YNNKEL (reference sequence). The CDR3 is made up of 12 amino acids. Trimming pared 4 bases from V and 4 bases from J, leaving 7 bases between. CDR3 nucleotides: TGTGCCAGCAGCCGTAACAGAGAGACCCAGTACTTC. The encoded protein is CASSRNRETQYF.

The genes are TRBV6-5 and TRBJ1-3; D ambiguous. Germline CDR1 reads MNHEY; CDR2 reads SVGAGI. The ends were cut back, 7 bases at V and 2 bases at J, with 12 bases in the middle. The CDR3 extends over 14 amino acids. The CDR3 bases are TGTGCCAGCACAGCGAAATACCCTGGAAACACCATATATTTT. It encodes CASTAKYPGNTIYF.

The CDR3 bases are TGTGCCAGCAGCGCTGAAGCGGGAGGGCGCACAGATACGCAGTATTTT. It yields the protein CASSAEAGGRTDTQYF. This rearrangement joins TRBV9 to TRBJ2-3, with 10 bases that match TRBD2. V lost 3 bases to trimming and J lost 1 base; unmatched junction nucleotides: 5. Per the germline V gene, CDR1 is SGDLS and CDR2 is YYNGEE. This CDR3 is built from 16 residues.

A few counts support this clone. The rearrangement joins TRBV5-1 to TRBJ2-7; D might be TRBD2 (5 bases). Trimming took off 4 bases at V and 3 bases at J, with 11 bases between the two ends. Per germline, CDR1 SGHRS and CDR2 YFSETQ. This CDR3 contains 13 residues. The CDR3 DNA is TGCGCCAGCAGCCGGGGTGAGTTCTACGAGCAGTACTTC. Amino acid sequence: CASSRGEFYEQYF.

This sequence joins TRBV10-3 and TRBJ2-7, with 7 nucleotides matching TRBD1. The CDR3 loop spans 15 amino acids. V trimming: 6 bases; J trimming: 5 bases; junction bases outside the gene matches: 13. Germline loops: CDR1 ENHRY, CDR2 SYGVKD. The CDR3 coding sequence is TGTGCCATCAGGGCCGCTACAGGGGAGTCCCACGAGCAGTACTTC. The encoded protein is CAIRAATGESHEQYF.

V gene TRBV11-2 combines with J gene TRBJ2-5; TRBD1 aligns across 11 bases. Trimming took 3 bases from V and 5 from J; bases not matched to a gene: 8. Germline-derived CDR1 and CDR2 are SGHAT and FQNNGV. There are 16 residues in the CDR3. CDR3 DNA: TGTGCCAGCAGCTTCGATGCGGGACAGGGGGGGGAGACCCAGTACTTC. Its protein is CASSFDAGQGGETQYF.

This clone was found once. The CDR3 here is CASSLGPGGTDTQYF. The CDR3 coding sequence is TGCGCCAGCAGCTTGGGCCCAGGGGGCACAGATACGCAGTATTTT. The rearrangement joins TRBV5-1 to TRBJ2-3; possible D gene TRBD1, 6 bases. Germline assignment: CDR1 SGHRS and CDR2 YFSETQ. The CDR3 totals 15 residues. With 0 bases removed from V and 1 base from J, the gap between germline ends came to 9 bases. The full variable domain, in which reference TRBV5-1 and TRBJ2-3 provide the parts outside the CDR3, is KAGVTQTPRYLIKTRGQQVTLSCSPISGHRSVSWYQQTPGQGLQFLFEYFSETQRNKGNFPGRFSGRQFSNSRSEMNVSTLELGDSALYLCASSLGPGGTDTQYFGPGTRLTVL.

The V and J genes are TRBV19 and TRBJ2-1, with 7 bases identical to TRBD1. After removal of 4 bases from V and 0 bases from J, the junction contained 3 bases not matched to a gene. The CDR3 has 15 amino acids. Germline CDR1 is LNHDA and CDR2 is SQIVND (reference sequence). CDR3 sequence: CASSTDRDSYNEQFF. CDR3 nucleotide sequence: TGTGCCAGTAGTACCGACAGGGACTCCTACAATGAGCAGTTCTTC.

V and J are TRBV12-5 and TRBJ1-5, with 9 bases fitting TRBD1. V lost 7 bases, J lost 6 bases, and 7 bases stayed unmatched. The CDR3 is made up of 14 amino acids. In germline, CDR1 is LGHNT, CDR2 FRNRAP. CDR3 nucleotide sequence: TGTGCTAGTGCCCCGGGACAGGGCAGTCAGCCCCAGCATTTT. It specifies CASAPGQGSQPQHF.

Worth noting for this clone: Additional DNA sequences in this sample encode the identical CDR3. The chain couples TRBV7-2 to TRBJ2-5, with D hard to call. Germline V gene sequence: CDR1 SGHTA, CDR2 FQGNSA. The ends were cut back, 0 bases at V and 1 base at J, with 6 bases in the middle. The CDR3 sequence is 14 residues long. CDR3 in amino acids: CASSLALAQETQYF. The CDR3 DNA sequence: TGTGCCAGCAGCTTAGCATTAGCCCAAGAGACCCAGTACTTC.

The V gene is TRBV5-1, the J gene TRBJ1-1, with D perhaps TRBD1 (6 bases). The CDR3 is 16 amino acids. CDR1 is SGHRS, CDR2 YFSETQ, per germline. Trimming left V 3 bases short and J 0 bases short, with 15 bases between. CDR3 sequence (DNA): TGCGCCAGCAGCTCACAGGGAGGGCGGATGAACACTGAAGCTTTCTTT. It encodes CASSSQGGRMNTEAFF.

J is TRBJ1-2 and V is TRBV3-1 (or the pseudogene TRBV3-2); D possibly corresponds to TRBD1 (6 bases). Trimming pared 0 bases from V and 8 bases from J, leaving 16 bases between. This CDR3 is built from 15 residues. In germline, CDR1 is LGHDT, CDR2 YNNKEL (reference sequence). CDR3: CASSQDRAGAAGYTF. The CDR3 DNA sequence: TGTGCCAGCAGCCAAGATAGGGCAGGGGCTGCGGGCTACACCTTC.

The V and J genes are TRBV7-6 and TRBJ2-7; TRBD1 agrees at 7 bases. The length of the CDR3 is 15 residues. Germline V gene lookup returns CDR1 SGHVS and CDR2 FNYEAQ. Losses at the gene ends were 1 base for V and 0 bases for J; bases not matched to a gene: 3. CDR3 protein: CASSLVPGGSYEQYF. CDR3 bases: TGTGCCAGCAGCTTAGTCCCAGGGGGCTCCTACGAGCAGTACTTC.

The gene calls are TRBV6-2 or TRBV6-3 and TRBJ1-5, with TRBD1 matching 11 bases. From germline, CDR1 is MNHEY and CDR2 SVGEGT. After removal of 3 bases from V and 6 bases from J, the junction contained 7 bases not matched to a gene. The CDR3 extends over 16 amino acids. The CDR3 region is CASSYQGQGAAQPQHF. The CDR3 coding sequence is TGTGCCAGCAGTTATCAAGGACAGGGGGCCGCTCAGCCCCAGCATTTT.